The 8 T cell receptor beta chains below come from one sample, sequenced in a study of blood T cells in healthy people across ages. A second PCR, run for about 6 to 11 cycles, used a sample-barcoded 5' primer plus a J-beta primer mix. A single record per CDR3 protein comes from TCRdb applying MiXCR to the 5' RACE reads. The repertoire holds more than 900,000 distinct CDR3 sequences, with around 27% as singletons. This sample was shared with a second study, whose subject was T cells of mothers and their children.

The sequencing input was blood. The receptors come from a girl aged 2-10 years in good health.

The rearrangement uses TRBV7-2 and TRBJ2-2; D uncertain. V dropped 6 bases and J dropped 6 bases, with 11 bases sitting between them. Germline V gene lookup returns CDR1 SGHTA and CDR2 FQGNSA. The CDR3 covers 13 residues. CDR3 residues: CASRYDGAGELFF. The DNA of the CDR3 is TGTGCCAGCAGATACGATGGGGCCGGGGAGCTGTTTTTT.

This clonotype was counted a few times. The V and J genes are TRBV10-3 and TRBJ2-6; no reliable D call. This CDR3 region has 14 residues. Germline V lookup: CDR1 ENHRY, CDR2 SYGVKD. The V gene lost 4 bases and the J gene lost 0 bases, with 4 bases spanning the gap. The CDR3, as DNA: TGTGCCATCAGTGGCAGCTCTGGGGCCAACGTCCTGACTTTC. Its protein is CAISGSSGANVLTF.

This chain connects TRBV20-1 to TRBJ2-3; D uncertain. With 8 bases removed from V and 5 bases from J, the gap between germline ends came to 8 bases. The CDR3 contains 10 residues. Germline-derived CDR1 and CDR2 are DFQATT and SNEGSKA (reference sequence). The CDR3 nucleotides read TGCAGTCCCGTCGGAGATACGCAGTATTTT. It translates to CSPVGDTQYF.

This chain connects TRBV12-3 or TRBV12-4 to TRBJ1-1, with 10 bases that match TRBD1. The CDR3 contains 14 residues. Unmatched junction bases numbered 7, after V lost 7 bases and J lost 5 bases. This chain's CDR3 is CASTRGQGETEAFF. Here the CDR3 DNA reads TGTGCCAGCACGAGAGGACAGGGGGAGACTGAAGCTTTCTTT.

This clonotype appeared a few times. At one boundary the junction diverges from the germline segment, which might be a read error. The genes are TRBV9 and TRBJ2-1; D gene unclear. Germline loops: CDR1 SGDLS, CDR2 YYNGEE. CDR3 size: 14 residues. DNA of the CDR3: TGTGCCAGCGGCGTAGGGCTTGCCGACAATGAGCAGTTCTTC. Its translation: CASGVGLADNEQFF.

This clonotype was recorded a few times. The CDR3 protein is CAMVDELGEGEQYF. The CDR3, as DNA: TGTGCCATGGTCGACGAATTGGGGGAAGGCGAGCAGTACTTC. The genes are TRBV10-3 and TRBJ2-5; the D call may be TRBD1 or TRBD2 (5 bases each). Judging by the DNA end, TRBJ2-7 fits better; the J call may be wrong. The CDR3 is made up of 14 amino acids. The V gene's germline CDR1 is ENHRY and CDR2 SYGVKD.

This clonotype showed up just a few times. The chain combines TRBV6-2 or TRBV6-3 with TRBJ2-1; D might be TRBD1 or TRBD2, each matching 5 bases. The germline gives CDR1 MNHEY, CDR2 SVGEGT. This CDR3 is built from 14 residues. V was cut by 2 bases and J by 0 bases, with 5 bases left in between. CDR3 sequence reads: CASSYGGSYNEQFF. The CDR3 nucleotides are TGTGCCAGCAGTTACGGGGGCTCCTACAATGAGCAGTTCTTC.

The chain employs TRBV5-6 and TRBJ1-5; D is uncertain. The CDR3 has 14 residues. Germline values: CDR1 SGHDT, CDR2 YYEEEE. Trimming cost V 0 bases and J 6 bases, with 10 bases left between them. For the CDR3, the DNA is TGTGCCAGCAGCTTGGGCAGAAATAGTCAGCCCCAGCATTTT. Residues: CASSLGRNSQPQHF.